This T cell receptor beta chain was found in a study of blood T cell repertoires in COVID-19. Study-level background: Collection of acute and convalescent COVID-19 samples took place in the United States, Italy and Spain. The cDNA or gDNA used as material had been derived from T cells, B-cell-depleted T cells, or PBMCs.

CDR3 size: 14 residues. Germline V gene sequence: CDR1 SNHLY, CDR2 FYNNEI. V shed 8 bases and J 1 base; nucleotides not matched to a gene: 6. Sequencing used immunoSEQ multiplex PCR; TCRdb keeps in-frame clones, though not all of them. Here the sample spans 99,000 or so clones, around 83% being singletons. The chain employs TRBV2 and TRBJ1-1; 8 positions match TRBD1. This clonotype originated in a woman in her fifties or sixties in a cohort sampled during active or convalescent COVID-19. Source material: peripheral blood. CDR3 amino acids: CASQGASRNTEAFF. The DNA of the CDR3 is TGTGCCAGCCAGGGGGCGTCGAGGAACACTGAAGCTTTCTTT.